This TCR beta chain comes out of a study of cytomegalovirus exposure and HLA in healthy donors. Study-level findings and limits: Using a false discovery rate of 0.05, a later analysis showed that about 16,000 TCR beta sequences were associated with HLA alleles. Follow-up analysis later connected one missense variant in DCLRE1C with trimming of TCR beta V- and J-genes. TCR beta V segments were, for the most part, productive about 87% or about 30% of the time in an earlier analysis. In terms of immune exposure information, only CMV serostatus was available.

With regard to this clone: The antigen is unknown.

60 Vbeta and 13 Jbeta primers were used in PCR. The method was immunoSEQ multiplex PCR; TCRdb's version includes in-frame clones alone and lacks a portion of them. The table shows some 110,000 clones, with about 86% occurring only once. The CDR3 is made up of 16 amino acids. The trim removed 5 bases at V and 1 base at J, leaving 8 bases unmatched. Germline loops: CDR1 SEHNR, CDR2 FQNEAQ (reference sequence). The V gene is TRBV7-9, the J gene TRBJ2-1, with 7 bases fitting TRBD2. This clonotype was sampled from a young woman in good health and CMV-seronegative. Input material: PBMCs. The CDR3 here is CASSPVGGGSYNEQFF. CDR3 nucleotides: TGTGCCAGCAGCCCGGTCGGGGGAGGGTCCTACAATGAGCAGTTCTTC.